What follows is one T cell receptor (beta chain) and its context. Its antigen is not known. Here immunoSEQ multiplex PCR was the method, and the copy in TCRdb shows in-frame clones only, minus some. The sample includes some 150,000 clones, approximately 90% of them seen just once. This sample is part of a study of T cell responses to AZD1222 COVID-19 vaccine. There are 16 residues in the CDR3. The V end was cut by 1 base, the J end by 1 base, with 11 bases between. The V gene's germline CDR1 is SGHTA and CDR2 FQGNSA. Notes on the study in general: The donor group comprised mostly white British people and more females; the analysis possibly underestimated clonal diversity. Baseline serology detected seropositivity in only a handful of AZD1222 recipients.

This TCR came from an adult who received the AZD1222 COVID-19 vaccine. This material consisted of peripheral blood, taken 28 days after the second AZD1222 dose. The genes are TRBV7-2 and TRBJ1-5; D not certain. This chain's CDR3 is CASSLEYRLSNQPQHF. The CDR3 bases are TGTGCCAGCAGCTTAGAGTATCGACTGAGCAATCAGCCCCAGCATTTT.